This T cell receptor (beta chain) was profiled in a study of molecular identifiers for immune sequencing clone quantification. Findings and caveats of the study: Amid about a million naive cells, spiked Jurkat TCR RNA from one cell was reportedly still detectable.

Bulk TCR libraries used previously described methods and listed TCR primers. In TCRdb, the PCR reads were re-called with MiXCR into one record per CDR3 protein. In the table there are 300,000 to 400,000 distinct CDR3 sequences, around 21% of which are singletons. This clonotype was detected ten times or more. The antigen is unknown. Libraries of naive CD8 cells were prepared from about 20,000 to 1,000,000 sorted cells using 10%, 30% or 50% RNA. Sorting selected naive CD8 T cells with a CD8+CD4-CCR7+CD45RA+ phenotype. CDR3 length equals 12 residues. The ends were cut back, 8 bases at V and 4 bases at J, with 11 bases in the middle. CDR1 and CDR2 (germline): LNHDA, SQIVND (reference sequence).

The chain employs TRBV19 and TRBJ2-5; no clear D gene. The receptor comes from a human donor in good health. Some libraries in this study had Jurkat cell RNA spiked in. Sequencing was carried out using naive CD8+ T cells from blood, with Jurkat cell RNA spiked in. Stated subset: FACS-sorted CD8+CD4-CCR7+CD45RA+ naive T cells. CDR3 residues: CASQQAGETQYF. The DNA of the CDR3 is TGTGCCAGTCAACAAGCCGGAGAGACCCAGTACTTC. Looking up the rest from reference TRBV19 and TRBJ2-5 gives the full variable domain: DGGITQSPKYLFRKEGQNVTLSCEQNLNHDAMYWYRQDPGQGLRLIYYSQIVNDFQKGDIAEGYSVSREKKESFPLTVTSAQKNPTAFYLCASQQAGETQYFGPGTRLLVL.